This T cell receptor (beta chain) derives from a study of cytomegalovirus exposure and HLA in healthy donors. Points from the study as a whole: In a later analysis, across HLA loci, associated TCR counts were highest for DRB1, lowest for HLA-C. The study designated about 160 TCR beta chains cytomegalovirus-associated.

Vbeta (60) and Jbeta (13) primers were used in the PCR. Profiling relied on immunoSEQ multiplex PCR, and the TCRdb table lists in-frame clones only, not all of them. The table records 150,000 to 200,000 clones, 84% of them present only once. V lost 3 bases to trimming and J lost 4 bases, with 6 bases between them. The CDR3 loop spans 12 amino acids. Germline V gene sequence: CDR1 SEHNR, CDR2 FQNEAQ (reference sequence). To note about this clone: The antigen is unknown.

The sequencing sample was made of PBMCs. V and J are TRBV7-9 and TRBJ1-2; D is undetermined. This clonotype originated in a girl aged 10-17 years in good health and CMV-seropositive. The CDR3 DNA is TGTGCCAGCAGCTTTTACAGCTATGGCTACACCTTC. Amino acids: CASSFYSYGYTF.